This T cell receptor (beta chain) was documented in a study of blood T cell repertoires in COVID-19. The CDR3 length is 20 residues. Trimming pared 6 bases from V and 4 bases from J, leaving 34 bases between. Germline CDR1 and CDR2: LGHDT and YNNKEL (reference sequence). Sequenced by immunoSEQ multiplex PCR; TCRdb stores in-frame clones only, minus some. The sample has fewer than 300,000 clones; more than 65% are singletons. The sequence came from a woman between 18 and 29 years old with acute or convalescent COVID-19. The V and J genes are TRBV3-1 (or the pseudogene TRBV3-2) and TRBJ2-7; perhaps TRBD2 as D (6 bases). Sequences were obtained from peripheral blood. The CDR3 sequence: CASSRKERGARLGHFYEQYF. In DNA, the CDR3 is TGTGCCAGCAGTCGAAAGGAGAGGGGTGCTAGACTAGGCCATTTTTACGAGCAGTACTTC.